The 30 T cell receptor beta chains presented below share a single source sample, sequenced in a study of high-grade serous ovarian cancer treatment subgroups (TCRdb year 2021). The tumor samples were collected prior to definitive surgery or chemotherapy. Libraries were constructed by the immunoSEQ multiplex PCR assay. TCRdb stores this immuneACCESS table with in-frame sequences only. Part of the clones is absent; in the studies checked, under half of the shortfall reflects unresolved V genes, and no reason is known for the rest. The sample records about 40,000 clones, about 80% of which are singletons. The top ten hold about 3% of the sample. The sample comprised tumor tissue. The receptors were sampled from a human donor with high-grade serous ovarian cancer.

This clone occurred a few times. The chain is built from TRBV7-2 and TRBJ1-2; 10 bases are a match to TRBD1. Germline V gene lookup returns CDR1 SGHTA and CDR2 FQGNSA. Trimming removed 2 bases from V and 8 bases from J; junction bases left unmatched: 11. This CDR3 is 16 amino acids long. The CDR3 spells CASSLLPGTGVQGYTF. The CDR3 DNA reads as TGTGCCAGCAGCTTACTGCCGGGGACAGGGGTCCAAGGCTACACCTTC.

V gene TRBV9 combines with J gene TRBJ2-1; 7 nucleotides agree with TRBD2. This CDR3 comprises 15 residues. Germline trimming cut 0 bases from V and 4 bases from J; bases unmatched to any gene: 4. Germline assignment: CDR1 SGDLS and CDR2 YYNGEE. The CDR3, as DNA: TGTGCCAGCAGCGTAGGGGCTAGCGGATACAATGAGCAGTTCTTC. Protein product: CASSVGASGYNEQFF.

The rearrangement joins TRBV7-2 to TRBJ1-1; D uncertain. Germline CDR1 and CDR2: SGHTA and FQGNSA. With 5 bases removed from V and 6 bases from J, the gap between germline ends came to 13 bases. The CDR3 runs to 13 residues. The CDR3 here is CASSPHSGAEAFF. The DNA of the CDR3 is TGTGCCAGCAGCCCCCATTCTGGGGCTGAAGCTTTCTTT.

The chain links TRBV27 to TRBJ2-7; D gene unclear. The CDR3 runs 13 residues. Germline lookup yields CDR1 MNHEY and CDR2 SMNVEV (reference sequence). V was cut by 6 bases and J by 5 bases, with 14 bases left in between. Here the CDR3 reads CASRGSSLDEQYF. The CDR3 bases are TGTGCCAGCAGGGGCAGCTCGTTGGACGAGCAGTACTTC.

The CDR3 DNA sequence: TGTGCCAGCAGTTACATGCTTCGGGGAGACTATGGCTACACCTTC. This gives the protein CASSYMLRGDYGYTF. V and J are TRBV6-5 and TRBJ1-2, with D hard to call. Trimming took 2 bases from V and 3 from J, leaving 13 bases between them. Germline values: CDR1 MNHEY, CDR2 SVGAGI. This CDR3 has 15 amino acids.

The chain links TRBV29-1 to TRBJ1-2; TRBD1 matches at 10 bases. This CDR3 spans 14 amino acids. From germline, CDR1 is SQVTM and CDR2 ANQGSEA. V shed 4 bases and J 8 bases; nucleotides not matched to a gene: 10. Here the CDR3 DNA reads TGCAGCGTTGCCGTGACAGGGGGCGTTTTCGGCTACACCTTC. This gives the protein CSVAVTGGVFGYTF.

This chain links TRBV14 with TRBJ2-1, with D unclear. The CDR3 length is 13 residues. Germline lookup yields CDR1 SGHDN and CDR2 FVKESK. Trimming removed 1 base from V and 12 bases from J, with 13 bases in between. CDR3 protein: CASSQGLRTGQFF. The CDR3 coding sequence is TGTGCCAGCAGCCAAGGGCTCCGGACGGGGCAGTTCTTC.

The V call is TRBV11-3, the J call TRBJ1-1, with 9 bases that match TRBD1. The CDR3 is 15 amino acids. V was pared by 3 bases and J by 6 bases, with 8 bases of the junction left unmatched. The germline V gene has CDR1 SGHNT and CDR2 YENEEA. In DNA, the CDR3 is TGTGCCAGCAGCTTGATTGACAGGGGGGATCCTGAAGCTTTCTTT. Protein: CASSLIDRGDPEAFF.

This chain links TRBV19 with TRBJ2-3; the match to TRBD1 covers 7 bases. Germline values: CDR1 LNHDA, CDR2 SQIVND (reference sequence). The ends lost 1 base at V and 1 base at J; junction bases unmatched: 8. The CDR3 is 17 amino acids. The CDR3 DNA follows: TGTGCCAGTAGTATAGGGGATCTGACAGGGCGCACAGATACGCAGTATTTT. Its translation is CASSIGDLTGRTDTQYF.

This chain uses TRBV6-1 with TRBJ1-1; the match to TRBD1 covers 9 bases. This CDR3 is built from 13 residues. V was pared by 10 bases and J by 4 bases, with 7 bases of the junction left unmatched. Germline CDR1 and CDR2: MNHNS and SASEGT. CDR3 sequence reads: CATHTGGVTEAFF. Here the CDR3 DNA reads TGTGCCACCCATACAGGGGGCGTCACTGAAGCTTTCTTT.

The chain links TRBV7-2 to TRBJ1-6, with D tentatively TRBD1 (5 bases). The germline gives CDR1 SGHTA, CDR2 FQGNSA. The CDR3 sequence is 13 residues long. V lost 1 base and J lost 8, with 6 bases in between. The CDR3 nucleotides are TGTGCCAGCAGCTTAGAACAGGATTCACCCCTCCACTTT. Translation gives CASSLEQDSPLHF.

This chain joins TRBV6-6 and TRBJ2-1; a possible D gene is TRBD2 (6 bases). Germline assignment: CDR1 MNHNY and CDR2 SVGAGI (reference sequence). The CDR3 covers 14 residues. Trimming pared 5 bases from V and 8 bases from J, leaving 16 bases between. CDR3 in DNA: TGTGCCAGCAGTCTCGGACTACTTACCGATGAGCAGTTCTTC. Translation gives CASSLGLLTDEQFF.

The chain combines TRBV4-1 with TRBJ2-6; 7 positions match TRBD2. The germline V gene encodes CDR1 MGHRA and CDR2 YSYEKL. The CDR3 is 20 amino acids. V lost 0 bases and J lost 1; bases outside the gene matches: 12. CDR3: CASSQDLVASGGSGANVLTF. CDR3 DNA sequence: TGCGCCAGCAGCCAAGATTTAGTTGCGTCCGGGGGGTCTGGGGCCAACGTCCTGACTTTC.

The sample holds a few counts of this clone. This chain uses TRBV18 with TRBJ1-3; 10 bases align to TRBD1. This CDR3 region has 16 residues. CDR1 is KGHSH and CDR2 is LQKENI in the germline V gene. V lost 1 base to trimming and J lost 7 bases; unmatched junction nucleotides: 7. The CDR3 nucleotides are TGTGCCAGCTCACCACGACAGGGGGCAAAGAAGAACACCATATATTTT. Translated: CASSPRQGAKKNTIYF. The variable domain in full, with the rest retrieved from reference TRBV18 and TRBJ1-3, is NAGVMQNPRHLVRRRGQEARLRCSPMKGHSHVYWYRQLPEEGLKFMVYLQKENIIDESGMPKERFSAEFPKEGPSILRIQQVVRGDSAAYFCASSPRQGAKKNTIYFGEGSWLTVV.

The chain joins TRBV11-2 to TRBJ2-5, with D perhaps matching TRBD2 (6 bases). Trimming cost V 0 bases and J 4 bases, with 9 bases left between them. The length of the CDR3 is 14 residues. CDR1 and CDR2 (germline): SGHAT, FQNNGV. The CDR3 DNA is TGTGCCAGCAGCTTAGAAGTGGGGGGAGAGACCCAGTACTTC. Amino acids: CASSLEVGGETQYF.

The chain uses TRBV18 and TRBJ2-2; D is unclear. The CDR3 runs to 14 residues. Germline V CDR1 and CDR2: KGHSH, LQKENI. V was cut by 6 bases and J by 4 bases, with 12 bases left in between. CDR3 region: CASSPDGGTGELFF. The CDR3 DNA follows: TGTGCCAGCTCCCCAGATGGTGGCACCGGGGAGCTGTTTTTT.

Written as DNA, the CDR3 is TGCGCCAGCAGCCATCCCACCCCGGGGGCTTACGAGCAGTACTTC. Residues: CASSHPTPGAYEQYF. V is TRBV4-1 and J is TRBJ2-7; the D gene could be TRBD1 or TRBD2 (6 bases each). The germline CDR1 and CDR2 sequences are MGHRA and YSYEKL. V shed 3 bases and J shed 4 bases, with 16 bases lying between them. This CDR3 comprises 15 residues.

This chain connects TRBV7-9 to TRBJ1-1; no reliable D call. The CDR3 is made up of 12 amino acids. Germline loops: CDR1 SEHNR, CDR2 FQNEAQ (reference sequence). Trimming removed 5 bases at V and 11 bases at J, with 15 bases between. CDR3 DNA: TGTGCCAGCAGCAACTCGGAGTTGGGGGCTTTCTTT. This codes for CASSNSELGAFF. The full variable domain, rest sourced from reference TRBV7-9 and TRBJ1-1, is DTGVSQNPRHKITKRGQNVTFRCDPISEHNRLYWYRQTLGQGPEFLTYFQNEAQLEKSRLLSDRFSAERPKGSFSTLEIQRTEQGDSAMYLCASSNSELGAFFGQGTRLTVV.

The chain uses TRBV4-1 and TRBJ2-5, with TRBD2 matching over 15 bases. CDR3 size: 20 residues. With V trimmed by 1 base and J by 5 bases, 14 bases remained unmatched. Germline lookup yields CDR1 MGHRA and CDR2 YSYEKL. This chain's CDR3 is CASSQVPLGLAGGLLETQYF. The CDR3 bases are TGCGCCAGCAGCCAAGTCCCCCTCGGACTAGCGGGAGGGCTACTGGAGACCCAGTACTTC.

This sequence joins TRBV27 and TRBJ1-1; tentative D call: TRBD1 (5 bases). The CDR3 is 13 residues long. Trimming pared 6 bases from V and 8 bases from J, leaving 16 bases between. Germline V gene lookup returns CDR1 MNHEY and CDR2 SMNVEV (reference sequence). The CDR3 spells CASSPKGRVEAFF. For the CDR3, the DNA is TGTGCCAGCAGCCCCAAGGGCAGGGTGGAAGCTTTCTTT.

This sequence joins TRBV2 and TRBJ2-3, with 10 positions matching TRBD1. Germline trimming cut 0 bases from V and 9 bases from J; bases unmatched to any gene: 6. Germline V gene sequence: CDR1 SNHLY, CDR2 FYNNEI. The CDR3 has 15 amino acids. The CDR3: CASSEALGTGVTQYF. In nucleotides, the CDR3 is TGTGCCAGCAGTGAAGCGCTGGGGACAGGGGTAACGCAGTATTTT.

The chain links TRBV28 to TRBJ1-2; no reliable D call. The germline CDR1 and CDR2 sequences are MDHEN and SYDVKM. The CDR3 has 12 amino acids. V shed 6 bases and J shed 2 bases, with 7 bases lying between them. The DNA of the CDR3 is TGTGCCAGCAGCGCCTTAAACTATGGCTACACCTTC. Encoded protein: CASSALNYGYTF.

The sample holds one count of this clone. The CDR3, as DNA: TGTGCCAGCTGTGGACTAGCGTCTTACGAGCAGTACTTC. This codes for CASCGLASYEQYF. J is TRBJ2-7 and V is TRBV28, with TRBD2 matching 9 bases. V dropped 8 bases and J dropped 4; count of bases not matched to a gene: 6. CDR3 size: 13 residues. Per the germline V gene, CDR1 is MDHEN and CDR2 is SYDVKM. The variable domain in full, with the rest retrieved from reference TRBV28 and TRBJ2-7, is DVKVTQSSRYLVKRTGEKVFLECVQDMDHENMFWYRQDPGLGLRLIYFSYDVKMKEKGDIPEGYSVSREKKERFSLILESASTNQTSMYLCASCGLASYEQYFGPGTRLTVT.

The chain uses TRBV9 and TRBJ2-3; TRBD2 is a possible D gene (6 bases). This CDR3 has 18 residues. The germline V gene encodes CDR1 SGDLS and CDR2 YYNGEE. Trimming took off 3 bases at V and 0 bases at J, with 20 bases between the two ends. CDR3 coding DNA: TGTGCCAGCAGCGAGACCCTGGGGGGTGACGCTAGCACAGATACGCAGTATTTT. Translating it yields CASSETLGGDASTDTQYF.

This chain uses TRBV4-2 with TRBJ2-7; D is tentatively TRBD1 or TRBD2 (6 bases each). V lost 0 bases to trimming and J lost 4 bases, with 13 bases between them. The germline V gene encodes CDR1 LGHNA and CDR2 YNFKEQ. The length of the CDR3 is 15 residues. This CDR3 is CASSQDSGARYEQYF. In DNA form, the CDR3 reads TGTGCCAGCAGCCAAGACTCGGGGGCTCGGTACGAGCAGTACTTC.

This clone was seen once. This rearrangement joins TRBV6-5 to TRBJ1-1; the match to TRBD1 covers 10 bases. This CDR3 comprises 15 residues. The germline V gene encodes CDR1 MNHEY and CDR2 SVGAGI. Trimming at V came to 2 bases and at J to 1 base, leaving 1 base not matched to a gene. CDR3: CASSYDRGPNTEAFF. In DNA, the CDR3 is TGTGCCAGCAGTTACGACAGGGGGCCGAACACTGAAGCTTTCTTT.

V is TRBV7-8 and J is TRBJ2-3; unclear D gene. Germline CDR1 reads SGHVS; CDR2 reads FQNEAQ. This CDR3 has 11 residues. Deletions cut 5 bases from V and 2 bases from J, with 2 bases between. The CDR3 loop is CASSVTDTQYF. CDR3 sequence (DNA): TGTGCCAGCAGCGTCACAGATACGCAGTATTTT.

This rearrangement joins TRBV5-4 to TRBJ2-1, with D perhaps matching TRBD2 (7 bases). This CDR3 has 15 residues. Trimming cost V 3 bases and J 6 bases, with 16 bases left between them. Per the germline V gene, CDR1 is SGHNT and CDR2 is YYREEE (reference sequence). CDR3 sequence (DNA): TGTGCCAGCAGCTCCCGGGAGGAAGGGGGCAATGAGCAGTTCTTC. Protein: CASSSREEGGNEQFF.

The chain recombines TRBV11-2 with TRBJ2-6; a possible D gene is TRBD1 (6 bases). CDR1 is SGHAT, CDR2 FQNNGV, per germline. Trimming removed 3 bases from V and 2 bases from J, with 17 bases in between. The length of the CDR3 is 18 residues. The CDR3 loop reads CASSFAGTYVPGANVLTF. As DNA, the CDR3 is TGTGCCAGCAGCTTCGCCGGGACATATGTCCCTGGGGCCAACGTCCTGACTTTC. Combining the CDR3 with reference TRBV11-2 and TRBJ2-6 gives the whole variable domain EAGVAQSPRYKIIEKRQSVAFWCNPISGHATLYWYQQILGQGPKLLIQFQNNGVVDDSQLPKDRFSAERLKGVDSTLKIQPAKLEDSAVYLCASSFAGTYVPGANVLTFGAGSRLTVL.

This rearrangement joins TRBV6-6 to TRBJ1-3; D call uncertain. V gave up 4 bases and J gave up 0 bases, with 10 bases separating them. Germline V gene sequence: CDR1 MNHNY, CDR2 SVGAGI (reference sequence). The CDR3 length is 15 residues. DNA for the CDR3: TGTGCCAGCAGTTGGGTTTCCTCCTCTGGAAACACCATATATTTT. As protein: CASSWVSSSGNTIYF.